The entry below gives a single TCR beta chain sequence along with its context. The antigen remains unidentified. This sample is part of a study of OX40 agonist ivuxolimab in advanced cancers. About the study: Intravenous ivuxolimab was administered to patients every 2 weeks at 0.01 to 10 mg/kg. Eligibility admitted prior anti-PD-1, anti-PD-L1 or anti-CTLA-4 therapy; around 42% had some.

Assay used: immunoSEQ multiplex PCR; TCRdb lists only in-frame clones, some missing. This sample yields approximately 96,000 clones, of which about nine tenths are seen a single time; about 1.5% belongs to the top ten. Autoimmune disease history or systemic immunosuppression meant exclusion. The CDR3 spans 13 residues. The V and J ends lost 0 bases and 1 base respectively, with 2 bases between them. CDR1 is SGHNT and CDR2 is YYREEE in the germline V gene (reference sequence). Study results and caveats: No determination was made of the antigen specificity of the expanded peripheral T cells.

Here the sequenced sample was CD4+ or CD8+ T cells sorted from blood, taken in a trial of the OX40 agonist ivuxolimab. The gene calls are TRBV5-4 and TRBJ1-5; D is ambiguous. This TCR was recovered from an adult with an advanced solid tumor such as melanoma, head and neck, liver or kidney cancer. CDR3 bases: TGTGCCAGCAGCTTGGGGAGCAATCAGCCCCAGCATTTT. Translated, it gives CASSLGSNQPQHF. Full variable domain (rest looked up from reference TRBV5-4 and TRBJ1-5): ETGVTQSPTHLIKTRGQQVTLRCSSQSGHNTVSWYQQALGQGPQFIFQYYREEENGRGNFPPRFSGLQFPNYSSELNVNALELDDSALYLCASSLGSNQPQHFGDGTRLSIL.